This T cell receptor (beta chain) stems from a study of CD8+CD57+ T cells in acquired aplastic anemia. CDR3 and TCR beta VDJ profiling relied on a genomic DNA template. TCRdb processed the reads anew with MiXCR; each CDR3 protein has one entry. The sample records about 420,000 distinct CDR3 sequences, about two thirds being singletons. The sample holds one count of this clonotype. The CDR3 does not end in the conserved phenylalanine or tryptophan, so this is likely a read error. Trimming took off 6 bases at V and 11 bases at J, with 14 bases between the two ends. CDR3 length equals 12 residues. Germline V gene lookup returns CDR1 LNHDA and CDR2 SQIVND (reference sequence).

The chain combines TRBV19 with TRBJ2-1, with D maybe TRBD1 (5 bases). This TCR derives from a human donor in good health, serving as a control. The specimen was sorted CD4+, CD8+, or CD8+CD57+ T cells (not recorded which) from PBMCs. Here the CDR3 reads CASSIARAKQFS. Written as DNA, the CDR3 is TGTGCCAGTAGCATTGCCAGGGCAAAGCAGTTCTCC.